This TCR beta chain stems from a study of blood T cell repertoires in COVID-19 (dated by TCRdb to 2018 to 2021). A note on the overall study: Collaborator samples came from the United States, Italy and Spain and covered acute and convalescent phases of COVID-19. The material from the prospective study consisted of cDNA or gDNA derived from T cells, B-cell-depleted T cells, or PBMCs. Deeply sampled blood TCRbeta repertoires from subjects exposed to, actively infected with, or recovered from COVID-19 were included in the dataset. The repertoires were made available in a free public database intended to serve as a resource for research on the immune response to SARS-CoV-2. The samples were drawn from the first 160 participants of the ongoing ImmuneRACE study and from 1,254 subjects provided by 6 global collaborators. A de-identified subject ID, COVID-19 status, age in years and sex were almost always included in the sample metadata. Where available, HLA class I and class II types were obtained from metadata supplied by the sample provider rather than from assay-based typing. Beyond this particular receptor, the publication reports: Clinical and demographic metadata were provided uncurated, with the amount varying by source and participant.

The immunoSEQ Assay, a bias-controlled multiplex PCR, was used to amplify TCRbeta CDR3 regions from genomic DNA. The original methods were these. Within the assay, amplification of reference gene primers was used to estimate how many nucleated cells each sample contained. Sequence reads were collapsed and filtered to measure the absolute abundance of every unique TCRbeta CDR3 rearrangement. For each sample, productive Simpson clonality was calculated by taking the square root of Simpson's diversity index across productive rearrangements. TCRdb holds this immuneACCESS table with in-frame rearrangements only. Some clones are missing; in checked studies, unresolved V genes explain under half, and the rest has no known cause. The DNA gave D and trimming, while V, J and clone size come from that table. Recorded for this sample are over 75,000 clones; roughly 90% of them occurred a single time. Of the sample, roughly 1.5% falls within the top ten clones.

Collaborating institutions collected whole blood in K2EDTA tubes following their own protocols. For TCRbeta analysis, collaborators shipped samples as frozen whole blood, isolated PBMCs, or DNA extracted from either of those sample types. The germline V gene (reference sequence) specifies SGHNT as CDR1 and YYREEE as CDR2. V and J are truncated by 1 base and 6 bases respectively, leaving an intervening sequence of 11 bases. Taken from cysteine to phenylalanine, the CDR3 has 14 residues. Solely the CDR3 DNA is kept, with 42 bases framed from the first base. About this clone itself: The clone's antigen remains unknown. No much larger clonotype is one base removed from it; base qualities were not supplied.

The rearrangement joined TRBV5-4 to TRBJ2-1, with TRBD2 perhaps the D gene, on 5 matching bases. Sequenced: peripheral blood. This clonotype was obtained from a human donor with active COVID-19. The donor label of this sample is uncertain. The CDR3 amino acid sequence is: CASSLLAVGNEQFF. The nucleotides are TGTGCCAGCAGCTTGCTAGCTGTGGGCAATGAGCAGTTCTTC.